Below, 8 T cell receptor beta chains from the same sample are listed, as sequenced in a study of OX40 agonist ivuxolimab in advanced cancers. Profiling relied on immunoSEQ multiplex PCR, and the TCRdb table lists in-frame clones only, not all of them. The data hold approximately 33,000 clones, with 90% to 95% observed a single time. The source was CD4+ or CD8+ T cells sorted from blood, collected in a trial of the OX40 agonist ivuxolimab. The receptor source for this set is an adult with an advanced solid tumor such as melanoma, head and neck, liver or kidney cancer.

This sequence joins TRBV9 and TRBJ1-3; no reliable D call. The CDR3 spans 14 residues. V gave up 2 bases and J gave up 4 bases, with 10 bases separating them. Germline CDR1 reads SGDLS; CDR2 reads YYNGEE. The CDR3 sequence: CASSVTMSGNTIYF. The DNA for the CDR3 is TGTGCCAGCAGCGTTACGATGTCGGGAAACACCATATATTTT.

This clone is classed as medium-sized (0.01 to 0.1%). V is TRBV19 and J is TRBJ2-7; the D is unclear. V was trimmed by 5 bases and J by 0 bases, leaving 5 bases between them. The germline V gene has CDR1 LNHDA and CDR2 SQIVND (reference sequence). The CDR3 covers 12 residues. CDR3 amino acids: CASSQPSYEQYF. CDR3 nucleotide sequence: TGTGCCAGTAGTCAACCCTCCTACGAGCAGTACTTC.

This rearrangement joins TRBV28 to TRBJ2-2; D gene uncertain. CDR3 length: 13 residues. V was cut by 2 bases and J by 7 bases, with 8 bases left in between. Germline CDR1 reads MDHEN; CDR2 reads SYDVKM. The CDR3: CASSLKGNGELFF. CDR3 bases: TGTGCCAGCAGTTTAAAGGGTAACGGGGAGCTGTTTTTT.

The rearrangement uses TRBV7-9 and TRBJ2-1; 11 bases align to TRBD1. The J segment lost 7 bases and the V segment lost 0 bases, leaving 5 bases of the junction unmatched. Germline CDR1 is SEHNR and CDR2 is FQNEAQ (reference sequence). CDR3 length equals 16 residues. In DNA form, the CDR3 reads TGTGCCAGCAGCTTAGCGGGACAGGGGGTTGTTAATGAGCAGTTCTTC. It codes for CASSLAGQGVVNEQFF.

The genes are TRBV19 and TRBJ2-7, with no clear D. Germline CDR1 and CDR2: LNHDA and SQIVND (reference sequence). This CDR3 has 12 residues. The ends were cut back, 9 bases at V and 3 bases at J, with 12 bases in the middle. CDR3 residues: CASQNLGYEQYF. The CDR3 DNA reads TGTGCCAGCCAAAATTTAGGCTACGAGCAGTACTTC.

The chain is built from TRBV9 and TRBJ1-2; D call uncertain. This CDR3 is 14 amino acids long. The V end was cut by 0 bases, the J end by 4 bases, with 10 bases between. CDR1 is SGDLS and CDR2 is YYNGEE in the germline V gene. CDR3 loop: CASSVATGTYGYTF. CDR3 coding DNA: TGTGCCAGCAGCGTAGCTACGGGTACCTATGGCTACACCTTC. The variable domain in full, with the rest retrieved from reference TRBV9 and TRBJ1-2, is DSGVTQTPKHLITATGQRVTLRCSPRSGDLSVYWYQQSLDQGLQFLIQYYNGEERAKGNILERFSAQQFPDLHSELNLSSLELGDSALYFCASSVATGTYGYTFGSGTRLTVV.

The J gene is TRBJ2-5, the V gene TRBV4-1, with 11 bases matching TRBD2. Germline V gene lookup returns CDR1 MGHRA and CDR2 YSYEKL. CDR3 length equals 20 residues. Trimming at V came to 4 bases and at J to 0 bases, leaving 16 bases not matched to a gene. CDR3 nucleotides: TGCGCCAGCAGCCCCTCGGGGGGTAGCGGGGGGGAAGAGTACCAAGAGACCCAGTACTTC. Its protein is CASSPSGGSGGEEYQETQYF.

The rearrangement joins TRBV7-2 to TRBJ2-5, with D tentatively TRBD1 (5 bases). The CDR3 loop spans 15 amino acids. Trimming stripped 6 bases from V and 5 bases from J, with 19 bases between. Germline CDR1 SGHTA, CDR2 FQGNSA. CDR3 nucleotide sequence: TGTGCCAGCAGTTCAGGGATCCAATCCGGGGAGACCCAGTACTTC. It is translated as CASSSGIQSGETQYF.